This entry is about one TCR delta chain. Its antigen is not known. The likely explanation is a read error, given a far larger clone one base away. Other DNA sequences in the same sample also yield this CDR3. V was clipped by 4 bases and J by 5 bases; unmatched bases: 29. Germline V gene lookup returns CDR1 TSWWSYY and CDR2 QGS. The CDR3 sequence is 23 residues long. Vgamma9/Vdelta2+ and Vdelta2-negative gammadelta T cells were flow-sorted from PBMC for bulk sequencing. The sample originates from a study of γδ T cells in repeated Plasmodium falciparum infection. Notes on the study in general: Vdelta2-negative gammadelta repertoires, largely Vdelta1+, seemingly showed infection-driven waves of new clonal selection.

TCRdb redid clone calling on the multiplex PCR reads using CATT. This table holds about 57,000 delta-chain clones, around 1.7% found once. Sample: gamma-delta T cells from blood. This chain joins TRDV1 and TRDJ1; 12 bases agree with TRDD3. The TCR comes from a pool of human donors (malaria-infected and uninfected, not separated). The CDR3 spells CALGARLPIPYWGIPNFTDKLIF. DNA for the CDR3: TGTGCTCTTGGGGCGCGACTTCCTATCCCGTACTGGGGGATACCGAACTTTACTGATAAACTCATCTTT.